The rows below give T cell receptor beta chains drawn from one sample of a study of T cell repertoires in cytomegalovirus infection. TCRdb independently ran MiXCR on the reads; one entry per CDR3 protein. The sample carries a few hundred thousand distinct CDR3 sequences, almost 30% recorded once. No antigen has been assigned to these receptors. The sample was cultured PBMCs, taken from culture after CMV antigen stimulation. The source of these receptors is a human donor in good health (CMV status not recorded). Some clones in this sample may be carry-over from other donors' samples. Both conserved end residues are part of each CDR3. The D gene is left open where the match is weak. Clone size is stated in some rows and not others, as once, few, many or a class when expanded.

>TRBJ2-5|.|TRBV6-5|TRBD2
TGTGCCAGCAGTTACGCGGCCGGGACTAGAGGACGAGAGACCCAGTACTTC
CASSYAAGTRGRETQYF
>TRBJ1-5|many|TRBV6-1|.
TGTGCCAGCAGTAGGCAGGGTGGCCAGCCCCAGCATTTT
CASSRQGGQPQHF
>TRBJ2-1|few|TRBV28|TRBD2
TGTGCCAGCAGTTTAGGTACTAGCGTTCAAAATGAGCAGTTCTTC
CASSLGTSVQNEQFF
>TRBJ1-1|.|TRBV19|.
TGTGCCAGTAGTATTCCCGAAAAGTCGGACACTGAAGCTTTCTTT
CASSIPEKSDTEAFF
>TRBJ2-7|few|TRBV7-2|.
TGTGCCAGCAGCTTAGCCCCCGACGAGCAGTACTTC
CASSLAPDEQYF
>TRBJ2-2|.|TRBV7-2|TRBD2
TGTGCCAGCAGCTTAAGGCTAGCGGGGGCCACCGGGGAGCTGTTTTTT
CASSLRLAGATGELFF
>TRBJ1-1|few|TRBV12-3/TRBV12-4|.
TGTGCCAGCAGCCAGGATGGGAAGAACACTGAAGCTTTCTTT
CASSQDGKNTEAFF
>TRBJ2-2|many|TRBV7-3|TRBD1
TGTGCCAGCAGCTTTTCTAATCGACAGGGACCCGGGGAGCTGTTTTTT
CASSFSNRQGPGELFF
>TRBJ2-1|few|TRBV28|.
TGTGCCAGCAGTTTAGGCCAGTTGTACAATGAGCAGTTCTTC
CASSLGQLYNEQFF
>TRBJ2-3|.|TRBV2|.
TGTGGCAGCAGTGAAGAAATAGGGAAGGGGCGGTCCCGAACAGATACGCAGTATTTT
CGSSEEIGKGRSRTDTQYF
>TRBJ2-1|.|TRBV7-7|TRBD2
TGTGCCAGCAGCTTTCGACTAGCGGGGCTCAATGAGCAGTTCTTC
CASSFRLAGLNEQFF
>TRBJ1-3|many|TRBV20-1|.
TGCAGTGCTAGGGACAGAAGCTCTGGAAACACCATATATTTT
CSARDRSSGNTIYF
>TRBJ2-1|few|TRBV18|TRBD1
TGTGCCAGCTCACCGTCTACAGGGGGCGAGAGATCCGGCGGCCCGCCCAGCTCCTACAATGAGCAGTTCTTC
CASSPSTGGERSGGPPSSYNEQFF
>TRBJ1-1|few|TRBV12-3/TRBV12-4|TRBD1
TGTGCCAGCAGTGCAGCCGGGACAGGGAGGACTGAAGCTTTCTTT
CASSAAGTGRTEAFF
>TRBJ1-1|few|TRBV19|.
TGTGCCAGTTCTGGACTGGTGAACACTGAAGCTTTCTTT
CASSGLVNTEAFF
>TRBJ1-1|.|TRBV10-3|.
TGTGCCATCAGTGATCGGCAGGTGAACACTGAAGCTTTCTTT
CAISDRQVNTEAFF
>TRBJ1-1|.|TRBV7-1|.
TGTGCCAGCAGTGCTCCGGTGAACACTGAAGCTTTCTTT
CASSAPVNTEAFF
>TRBJ2-3|.|TRBV7-9|TRBD2
TGTGCCAGCAGTGACGGGAGGCCCTTTGATACGCAGTATTTT
CASSDGRPFDTQYF
>TRBJ2-1|few|TRBV20-1|TRBD2
TGCAGTGCAACCTTACTAGCGTTAAACAATGAGCAGTTCTTC
CSATLLALNNEQFF
>TRBJ1-1|few|TRBV7-2|.
TGTGCCAGCAGCTTAGGGTGGGCAGGGGCCAACACTGAAGCTTTCTTT
CASSLGWAGANTEAFF
>TRBJ2-3|few|TRBV11-2|TRBD2
TGTGCCAGCAGCACGCGGGGGACCAACACAGATACGCAGTATTTT
CASSTRGTNTDTQYF
>TRBJ2-2|many|TRBV7-2|.
TGTGCCAGCAGCTTAGACAGCAACACCGGGGAGCTGTTTTTT
CASSLDSNTGELFF
>TRBJ1-4|.|TRBV10-3|TRBD1
TGTGCCATCAGTGAGTCATCCGGGACAGGGGGAATGAATGAAAAACTGTTTTTT
CAISESSGTGGMNEKLFF
>TRBJ2-6|.|TRBV7-2|.
TGTGCCAGCAGCTTACGTCCGGGAAGGAGGTCCAACGTCCTGACTTTC
CASSLRPGRRSNVLTF
>TRBJ2-1|.|TRBV5-5|.
TGTGCCAGCAGCGGGAGTTATCGCGATGAGCAGTTCTTC
CASSGSYRDEQFF
>TRBJ1-1|few|TRBV6-8|.
TGTGCCAGCAGTTACTCGACCCCGGGGGGAGTGGGAAACACTGAAGCTTTCTTT
CASSYSTPGGVGNTEAFF
>TRBJ2-2|.|TRBV7-2|.
TGTGCCAGCAGCGCCTCACGGGACACCGGGGAGCTGTTTTTT
CASSASRDTGELFF
>TRBJ2-1|few|TRBV6-5|TRBD2
TGTGCCAGCAGTTACCGCCCCGGGACTAGCGGCTACAATGAGCAGTTCTTC
CASSYRPGTSGYNEQFF
>TRBJ1-3|few|TRBV19|.
TGTGCCAGTAGGGTGCCCGCGAGCTCTGGAAACACCATATATTTT
CASRVPASSGNTIYF
>TRBJ2-1|.|TRBV2|.
TGTGCCGGTGAGGGGGAGCGGGGCGAAGGGTACAATGAGCAGTTCTTC
CAGEGERGEGYNEQFF
>TRBJ2-3|.|TRBV7-2|.
TGTGCCATTACCATTGAGCGGGATACGCAGTATTTT
CAITIERDTQYF
>TRBJ2-1|few|TRBV6-6|TRBD1
TGTGCCACCCACCCAGGGGGTTTGTTCAATGAGCAGTTCTTC
CATHPGGLFNEQFF
>TRBJ2-1|.|TRBV6-5|TRBD1
TGTGCCAGCAGTTACGCAGGGACAGGGTCTAATGAGCAGTTCTTC
CASSYAGTGSNEQFF
>TRBJ2-2|few|TRBV27|.
TGTGCCAGCAGTGGGCCGACACCCACCGGGGAGCTGTTTTTT
CASSGPTPTGELFF
>TRBJ1-4|many|TRBV2|TRBD1
TGTGCCAGCAGTGTTCCCCGGGACAGGACTCCTAATGCAACTAATGAAAAACTGTTTTTT
CASSVPRDRTPNATNEKLFF
>TRBJ1-2|.|TRBV12-3/TRBV12-4|.
TGTGCCACAAAGACAGGACCCGGCCGCTACACCTTC
CATKTGPGRYTF
>TRBJ2-1|.|TRBV6-6|TRBD1
TGTGCCAGCAGTGGACAGGGGGCGGGTGAGCAGTTCTTC
CASSGQGAGEQFF